This is a list of T cell receptor beta chains from one sample in a study of early T cells in non-severe SARS-CoV-2 infection. TCRdb independently ran MiXCR on the 5' RACE reads; one entry per CDR3 protein. Here the sample spans roughly 46,000 distinct CDR3 sequences, roughly 6.6% being singletons. Material: whole blood. These receptors were taken from an adult who was a healthcare worker with PCR-confirmed SARS-CoV-2 infection or an uninfected control (not recorded which). Both conserved end residues are part of each CDR3. The D gene is left open where the match is weak. Only some rows state a clone size, as once, few, many or a class for expanded clones.

j_call d_call clone_size cdr3_length v_call cdr3_nt cdr3_aa
TRBJ2-1 TRBD1 few 15 TRBV5-1 TGCGCCAGCAGCTTAAAGGACAGGGGGCAGGATGAGCAGTTCTTC CASSLKDRGQDEQFF
TRBJ2-2 TRBD1 NA 16 TRBV12-3/TRBV12-4 TGTGCCAGCAGTCCGGGGACAGGGGTGAACACCGGGGAGCTGTTTTTT CASSPGTGVNTGELFF
TRBJ1-6 NA many 14 TRBV7-9 TGTGCCAGCACCGGTCGGACAGATAATTCACCCCTCCACTTT CASTGRTDNSPLHF
TRBJ2-7 TRBD2 NA 15 TRBV3-1 TGTGCCAGCAGCCTCATCGGGACTAGCGGATACGAGCAGTACTTC CASSLIGTSGYEQYF
TRBJ2-2 NA few 15 TRBV10-3 TGTGCCATCAGGGGTAGGGGGAGCGGAACCGGGGAGCTGTTTTTT CAIRGRGSGTGELFF
TRBJ1-1 NA NA 16 TRBV6-5 TGTGCCAGCAGTTACTCCCCAGACAAGGGGAACACTGAAGCTTTCTTT CASSYSPDKGNTEAFF
TRBJ1-1 NA many 17 TRBV12-3/TRBV12-4 TGTGCCAGCAGTTTAGTTTACAGCCGGTCCCTGAACACTGAAGCTTTCTTT CASSLVYSRSLNTEAFF
TRBJ1-1 NA many 13 TRBV5-5 TGTGCCAGCAGCCTAACTACCCCCGGAGAAGCTTTCTTT CASSLTTPGEAFF
TRBJ2-7 TRBD1 NA 12 TRBV6-5 TGTGCCAGCAGTCCAGGGGGCGAAGAGCAGTACTTC CASSPGGEEQYF
TRBJ2-6 TRBD1 NA 18 TRBV19 TGTGCCAGTACCCCCATGGGCAGGGGGTACTCTGGGGCCAACGTCCTGACTTTC CASTPMGRGYSGANVLTF
TRBJ2-7 NA NA 13 TRBV7-6 TGTGCCAGCAGCTTAGGACAGAGGGCCGAGCAGTACTTC CASSLGQRAEQYF
TRBJ1-1 TRBD1 many 13 TRBV11-3 TGTGCCAGCTCGAGGACAGGGGGCACTGAAGCTTTCTTT CASSRTGGTEAFF
TRBJ2-7 TRBD1 NA 14 TRBV18 TGTGCCAGCTCGGGCGACAGGGGGGACTACGAGCAGTACTTC CASSGDRGDYEQYF
TRBJ2-1 NA many 14 TRBV7-9 TGTGCCAGCAGCTTAGATATAGACTACAATGAGCAGTTCTTC CASSLDIDYNEQFF
TRBJ1-1 NA NA 14 TRBV18 TGTGCCAGCTCACCGGAAATTATGAACACTGAAGCTTTCTTT CASSPEIMNTEAFF
TRBJ2-3 TRBD2 many 16 TRBV5-1 TGCGCCAGCAGCACGGGACTAGCGGCGAGCACAGATACGCAGTATTTT CASSTGLAASTDTQYF
TRBJ2-3 TRBD2 NA 16 TRBV25-1 TGTGCCAGCAGTGATATTAGCGGGGGGCCCACAGATACGCAGTATTTT CASSDISGGPTDTQYF
TRBJ2-7 NA few 15 TRBV11-2 TGTGCCAGCACCCCGCCCGGGACACCAGCCTACGAGCAGTACTTC CASTPPGTPAYEQYF
TRBJ1-5 NA few 16 TRBV7-9 TGTGCCAGCAGCTTCTTGAAGGGCGGTAGCAATCAGCCCCAGCATTTT CASSFLKGGSNQPQHF
TRBJ2-3 NA many 14 TRBV11-2 TGTGCCAGCAGCTTAGCTGGGGGCACAGATACGCAGTATTTT CASSLAGGTDTQYF
TRBJ1-3 TRBD1 NA 17 TRBV28 TGTGCCAGCAGTTTAGGGACAGGGCCCTCCTCTGGAAACACCATATATTTT CASSLGTGPSSGNTIYF
TRBJ2-1 NA NA 14 TRBV5-6 TGTGCCAGCAGCCATTGGACTCGCTACAATGAGCAGTTCTTC CASSHWTRYNEQFF
TRBJ1-1 NA NA 14 TRBV15 TGTGCCACCAGCAGAGGAGTTCTGAACACTGAAGCTTTCTTT CATSRGVLNTEAFF
TRBJ2-1 TRBD2 NA 19 TRBV4-2 TGTGCCAGCAGCCAAGATTCCCAGCAAATAGCGGGGGGGTACAATGAGCAGTTCTTC CASSQDSQQIAGGYNEQFF
TRBJ1-3 NA many 15 TRBV7-8 TGTGCCAGCAGCCGTCGGGAAAACTCTGGAAACACCATATATTTT CASSRRENSGNTIYF
TRBJ2-1 TRBD2 NA 16 TRBV7-8 TGTGCCAGCAGCTACCCTAGCGGGGGGGCATGGAATGAGCAGTTCTTC CASSYPSGGAWNEQFF
TRBJ1-5 NA many 17 TRBV7-9 TGTGCCAGCAGCTCCTGGAACGAGGGGGTGAGCAATCAGCCCCAGCATTTT CASSSWNEGVSNQPQHF
TRBJ1-5 NA few 15 TRBV2 TGTGCCAGCAGTGAAGACAGGGCTAGCAATCAGCCCCAGCATTTT CASSEDRASNQPQHF
TRBJ2-7 NA many 17 TRBV27 TGTGCCAGCAGTTTAGGGTACAGGGCCTTCCTATCCTACGAGCAGTACTTC CASSLGYRAFLSYEQYF
TRBJ2-7 NA few 14 TRBV5-5 TGTGCCAGCAGCTTACAAGGAGCTACCTACGAGCAGTACTTC CASSLQGATYEQYF
TRBJ2-1 TRBD2 few 15 TRBV11-2 TGTGCCAGCAGACTTAGCGGGGAAGCCTACAATGAGCAGTTCTTC CASRLSGEAYNEQFF
TRBJ2-7 NA many 13 TRBV24-1 TGTGCCACCAGCCCCAGGAACTCGGACGAGCAGTACTTC CATSPRNSDEQYF
TRBJ2-7 NA NA 13 TRBV20-1 TGCAGTGCTAGAGAAGACCGCTCCTACGAGCAGTACTTC CSAREDRSYEQYF
TRBJ2-5 NA NA 15 TRBV7-9 TGTGCCAGCAGCTTTGGAAACGTCAAGCAAGAGACCCAGTACTTC CASSFGNVKQETQYF
TRBJ1-6 NA many 15 TRBV12-3/TRBV12-4 TGTGCCAGCAGTTTAACGAGGGTCGGATTTTCACCCCTCCACTTT CASSLTRVGFSPLHF
TRBJ2-3 TRBD1 NA 17 TRBV12-3/TRBV12-4 TGTGCCAGCAGTTTAGCCCTACAGGGGGTCGGCACAGATACGCAGTATTTT CASSLALQGVGTDTQYF
TRBJ2-1 TRBD2 few 17 TRBV5-5 TGTGCCAGCAGCTGGGATATGGGACTACCACCGTACAATGAGCAGTTCTTC CASSWDMGLPPYNEQFF
TRBJ1-2 NA NA 13 TRBV3-1 TGTGCCAGCAGCCAAGAGTTGGCCTATGGCTACACCTTC CASSQELAYGYTF
TRBJ1-2 TRBD1 NA 13 TRBV27 TGTGCCAGCAGCCCCGTGACAGGGGGGAGCTACACCTTC CASSPVTGGSYTF
TRBJ2-5 NA many 14 TRBV7-9 TGTGCCAGCAGCCGCAGGGAGAGCGGAGAGACCCAGTACTTC CASSRRESGETQYF
TRBJ1-1 NA NA 12 TRBV30 TGTGCCTGGAACGTAGTGAACACTGAAGCTTTCTTT CAWNVVNTEAFF
TRBJ2-3 NA NA 13 TRBV11-2 TGTGCCAGCAGCTTATCGGCCACAGATACGCAGTATTTT CASSLSATDTQYF
TRBJ1-2 NA many 15 TRBV9 TGTGCCAGCAGCCCTACAGGGAAACAGAACTATGGCTACACCTTC CASSPTGKQNYGYTF